Each of the 26 T cell receptor beta chains below was sequenced from the same sample in a study of monozygotic twins with inflammatory bowel disease. TCRdb re-called the 5' RACE reads and shows each CDR3 protein once, DNA omitted. Its table lists just over 300,000 distinct CDR3 sequences. Sequencing used blood. All receptors derive from a human donor with ulcerative colitis or Crohn's disease, or a healthy co-twin of an affected twin (not recorded which).

The genes are TRBV12-3 or TRBV12-4 and TRBJ2-7; TCRdb indicates TRBD1, and absent DNA this call remains unverified. The CDR3 runs 13 residues. The CDR3 sequence: CASSLGGRGEQYF.

The chain is built from TRBV5-6 and TRBJ2-7; TCRdb lists TRBD2, though no DNA is available to test this call. Germline values: CDR1 SGHDT, CDR2 YYEEEE. The CDR3 is 13 residues long. CDR3 protein: CASRVKGLYEQYF. Together with reference TRBV5-6 and TRBJ2-7, the CDR3 gives the full variable domain: DAGVTQSPTHLIKTRGQQVTLRCSPKSGHDTVSWYQQALGQGPQFIFQYYEEEERQRGNFPDRFSGHQFPNYSSELNVNALLLGDSALYLCASRVKGLYEQYFGPGTRLTVT.

The chain joins TRBV7-8 to TRBJ1-3. Germline V gene sequence: CDR1 SGHVS, CDR2 FQNEAQ. The length of the CDR3 is 16 residues. CDR3 in amino acids: CASSLASGSSGNTIYF. The full variable domain, rest sourced from reference TRBV7-8 and TRBJ1-3, is GAGVSQSPRYKVAKRGQDVALRCDPISGHVSLFWYQQALGQGPEFLTYFQNEAQLDKSGLPSDRFFAERPEGSVSTLKIQRTQQEDSAVYLCASSLASGSSGNTIYFGEGSWLTVV.

The chain joins TRBV3-1 to TRBJ1-1; TCRdb's assignment of TRBD1 cannot be checked, as there is no DNA. CDR1 is LGHDT, CDR2 YNNKEL, per germline (reference sequence). The CDR3 extends over 12 amino acids. The chain's CDR3 is CATQTGKGEAFF. Together with reference TRBV3-1 and TRBJ1-1, the CDR3 gives the full variable domain: DTAVSQTPKYLVTQMGNDKSIKCEQNLGHDTMYWYKQDSKKFLKIMFSYNNKELIINETVPNRFSPKSPDKAHLNLHINSLELGDSAVYFCATQTGKGEAFFGQGTRLTVV.

The V call is TRBV5-4, the J call TRBJ2-7; TCRdb's assignment of TRBD1 cannot be checked, as there is no DNA. This CDR3 contains 15 residues. Per the germline V gene, CDR1 is SGHNT and CDR2 is YYREEE (reference sequence). Here the CDR3 reads CASSLLGGSGYEQYF. The variable domain in full, with the rest retrieved from reference TRBV5-4 and TRBJ2-7, is ETGVTQSPTHLIKTRGQQVTLRCSSQSGHNTVSWYQQALGQGPQFIFQYYREEENGRGNFPPRFSGLQFPNYSSELNVNALELDDSALYLCASSLLGGSGYEQYFGPGTRLTVT.

V gene TRBV15 combines with J gene TRBJ2-2. From germline, CDR1 is LNHNV and CDR2 YYDKDF (reference sequence). The CDR3 has 12 residues. The CDR3 spells CATSRELGELFF. Full variable domain (outside the CDR3, taken from reference TRBV15 and TRBJ2-2): DAMVIQNPRYQVTQFGKPVTLSCSQTLNHNVMYWYQQKSSQAPKLLFHYYDKDFNNEADTPDNFQSRRPNTSFCFLDIRSPGLGDTAMYLCATSRELGELFFGEGSRLTVL.

The genes are TRBV5-6 and TRBJ2-2. This CDR3 region has 16 residues. Germline lookup yields CDR1 SGHDT and CDR2 YYEEEE. CDR3 sequence reads: CASSLGLTRTPAELFF.

The V and J genes are TRBV27 and TRBJ1-4. CDR3 size: 14 residues. The germline V gene has CDR1 MNHEY and CDR2 SMNVEV (reference sequence). CDR3 protein: CASSYGPHQEKLFF.

CDR3 loop: CASSLFSGGSYEQYF. V and J are TRBV28 and TRBJ2-7. Germline V CDR1 and CDR2: MDHEN, SYDVKM. The CDR3 spans 15 residues.

The chain uses TRBV6-2 or TRBV6-3 and TRBJ2-7; TCRdb's D call, TRBD2, is unchecked because there is no DNA. The CDR3 spans 13 residues. The germline V gene has CDR1 MNHEY and CDR2 SVGEGT. CDR3: CASKGNPRYEQYF.

The chain recombines TRBV12-3 or TRBV12-4 with TRBJ2-3. The CDR3 runs to 13 residues. CDR3 residues: CASSLSLGDTQYF.

The V call is TRBV6-1, the J call TRBJ2-7; the D gene TCRdb calls, TRBD1, cannot be checked with no DNA. The CDR3 extends over 14 amino acids. Germline CDR1 MNHNS, CDR2 SASEGT. CDR3 amino acids: CASSPNRVKAEQYF.

The chain links TRBV18 to TRBJ2-7. The CDR3 runs to 16 residues. The germline V gene has CDR1 KGHSH and CDR2 LQKENI. This CDR3 is CASSPRVFGSSYEQYF. Drawing the rest from reference TRBV18 and TRBJ2-7, the complete variable domain is NAGVMQNPRHLVRRRGQEARLRCSPMKGHSHVYWYRQLPEEGLKFMVYLQKENIIDESGMPKERFSAEFPKEGPSILRIQQVVRGDSAAYFCASSPRVFGSSYEQYFGPGTRLTVT.

This sequence joins TRBV15 and TRBJ2-7; TCRdb indicates TRBD2, and absent DNA this call remains unverified. The CDR3 runs to 15 residues. The germline CDR1 and CDR2 sequences are LNHNV and YYDKDF (reference sequence). The CDR3 sequence is CATSRGGGSLREQYF.

The V and J genes are TRBV3-1 and TRBJ2-7; the TCRdb D gene call, TRBD2, has no DNA to confirm it. Germline assignment: CDR1 LGHDT and CDR2 YNNKEL (reference sequence). This CDR3 contains 18 residues. The CDR3 protein is CASSPRRVERGSSYEQYF.

The CDR3 spells CASSLRTGGRRVLTF. This chain joins TRBV3-1 and TRBJ2-6; without DNA, the TCRdb call of TRBD1 cannot be checked. The CDR3 has 15 amino acids. Germline lookup yields CDR1 LGHDT and CDR2 YNNKEL (reference sequence).

The chain couples TRBV18 to TRBJ1-3. The germline V gene has CDR1 KGHSH and CDR2 LQKENI. This CDR3 spans 12 amino acids. CDR3 in amino acids: CASSPPGATIYF. The variable domain in full, with the rest retrieved from reference TRBV18 and TRBJ1-3, is NAGVMQNPRHLVRRRGQEARLRCSPMKGHSHVYWYRQLPEEGLKFMVYLQKENIIDESGMPKERFSAEFPKEGPSILRIQQVVRGDSAAYFCASSPPGATIYFGEGSWLTVV.

The chain is built from TRBV4-2 and TRBJ1-1; without DNA, the TCRdb call of TRBD1 cannot be checked. The CDR3 contains 15 residues. CDR1 and CDR2 from the germline V gene are LGHNA and YNFKEQ. The CDR3 loop reads CASSRESTGNTEAFF.

This chain joins TRBV3-1 and TRBJ2-7; the TRBD2 assignment by TCRdb is unverifiable without DNA. The CDR3 runs 14 residues. Germline CDR1 is LGHDT and CDR2 is YNNKEL (reference sequence). The CDR3 region is CASSQLAGAGEQYF.

The J gene is TRBJ2-7, the V gene TRBV6-2 or TRBV6-3; the TRBD2 assignment by TCRdb is unverifiable without DNA. The CDR3 totals 16 residues. Germline-derived CDR1 and CDR2 are MNHEY and SVGEGT. The CDR3: CASSGLAGGPRNEQYF.

The chain carries TRBV6-1 and TRBJ2-7. Germline CDR1 reads MNHNS; CDR2 reads SASEGT. The CDR3 totals 16 residues. This CDR3 reads CASSVRPSREAYEQYF.

The genes are TRBV28 and TRBJ2-3; there is no DNA to check the TCRdb D call of TRBD1. This CDR3 is 15 amino acids long. Germline V gene data show CDR1 as MDHEN and CDR2 as SYDVKM. CDR3: CASSPPGGGTDTQYF.

The genes are TRBV5-5 and TRBJ1-3. The CDR3 contains 16 residues. Germline V gene data show CDR1 as SGHKS and CDR2 as YYEKEE (reference sequence). The CDR3 sequence is CASSLGLGISGNTIYF.

The chain combines TRBV27 with TRBJ2-2; the D gene TCRdb calls, TRBD1, cannot be checked with no DNA. This CDR3 comprises 17 residues. The germline CDR1 and CDR2 sequences are MNHEY and SMNVEV (reference sequence). CDR3: CASNPSPGTGGSGELFF.

CDR3 region: CASSLRLGKETQYF. This chain joins TRBV7-3 and TRBJ2-5. The CDR3 contains 14 residues. Germline-derived CDR1 and CDR2 are SGHTA and FQGTGA.

J is TRBJ1-2 and V is TRBV27; checking the TCRdb D call of TRBD1 is not possible without DNA. CDR3 length: 17 residues. The V gene's germline CDR1 is MNHEY and CDR2 SMNVEV (reference sequence). The CDR3 sequence is CASSLSSYGQGAYGYTF.